This T cell receptor (beta chain) stems from a study of blood T cell repertoires in COVID-19. Original processing notes: By means of reference gene primer amplification, nucleated cell counts were estimated. The repertoire was sequenced with immunoSEQ multiplex PCR; TCRdb's copy has only in-frame clones and lacks some. The DNA was the basis for D and trimming; V, J and clone size are from that table. Among over 150,000 clones, 84% were seen once, and the ten largest hold 2.5% to 3%. The sequencing input was peripheral blood. The sequence was collected from a woman of 80 years or more with COVID-19, enrolled during active disease.

CDR3 DNA: TGTGCCGGGAAGGACACCGGCACAGATACGCAGTATTTT. The encoded protein is CAGKDTGTDTQYF. The chain joins TRBV10-3 to TRBJ2-3, with TRBD1 as a possible D gene (5 bases). Per the germline V gene, CDR1 is ENHRY and CDR2 is SYGVKD. CDR3 size: 13 residues. V was trimmed by 11 bases and J by 1 base, leaving 13 bases between them.